A selection of T cell receptor beta chains follows, all from one sample in a study of T cells in Graves' hyperthyroidism and ophthalmopathy. MiXCR was run by TCRdb on the multiplex PCR reads, yielding one entry per CDR3 protein. The sample contains around 350,000 distinct CDR3 sequences, under 15% of which appear only once. Source material: blood. These receptors came from a woman younger than 35 with Graves' hyperthyroidism. Both conserved end residues are part of each CDR3. Fields, in order: CDR3 length, V gene, J gene, clone size, D gene, CDR3 DNA, CDR3 protein. A D gene is named only where the DNA matches it firmly. Clone size is stated in some rows and not others, as once, few, many or a class when expanded.

>15|TRBV28|TRBJ1-1|many|NA
TGTGCCAGCAGACAAAGGGGGGTGGCCCCTCCTGAAGCTTTCTTT
CASRQRGVAPPEAFF
>15|TRBV7-7|TRBJ2-2|many|NA
TGTGCTAGCAGCGCCAGCACAGGGTACACCGGGGAGCTGTTTTTT
CASSASTGYTGELFF
>16|TRBV7-2|TRBJ2-6|many|NA
TGTGCCAGCAGACAACCCTGGACCTCTGGGGCCAACGTCCTGACTTTC
CASRQPWTSGANVLTF
>16|TRBV7-2|TRBJ1-6|many|NA
TGTGCCAGCACCCCCGAGCCGGGAAGCGCTAATTCACCTCTCCACTTT
CASTPEPGSANSPLHF
>12|TRBV29-1|TRBJ1-2|many|NA
TGCAGCGTACTGACCCAAAGCTATGGCTACACCTTC
CSVLTQSYGYTF
>17|TRBV7-9|TRBJ2-2|NA|NA
TGCGCCAGCAGCCTTATCAACCTGGGGGTCGACACCGGGGAGCTGTTTTTT
CASSLINLGVDTGELFF
>15|TRBV28|TRBJ2-3|NA|NA
TGTGCCAGCAGCCGTATTGGCTTGAGCGAACATACGCAGTATTTT
CASSRIGLSEHTQYF
>15|TRBV7-2|TRBJ2-5|many|NA
TGTGCCAGCAGCTTAGCGGAAGGGAGCGTAAAGACCCAGTACTTC
CASSLAEGSVKTQYF
>13|TRBV28|TRBJ2-1|many|NA
TGTGCCAGCAGTTTCGAACCATACAATGAGCAGTTCTTC
CASSFEPYNEQFF
>15|TRBV5-6|TRBJ1-4|NA|TRBD1
TGTGCCAGCAGCACGACCGGGACAGGGGGTGAAAAACTGTTTTTT
CASSTTGTGGEKLFF
>13|TRBV28|TRBJ1-2|many|NA
TGTGCCAGCCTGTCGGGCCCCTCGGAAGGCTACACCTTC
CASLSGPSEGYTF
>15|TRBV7-8|TRBJ1-1|many|TRBD1
TGTGCCAGCAGCTCACAGGGGAGGGCGAACACTGAAGCTTTCTTT
CASSSQGRANTEAFF
>17|TRBV7-3|TRBJ2-2|few|TRBD2
TGTGCCAGCAGCCCACGGGGGGGCAGCGGAAACACCGGGGAGCTGTTTTTT
CASSPRGGSGNTGELFF
>15|TRBV20-1|TRBJ2-7|many|NA
TGCAGTGCTACCGGAGGGGGCGGGGTCTCCTACGAGCAGTACTTC
CSATGGGGVSYEQYF
>13|TRBV6-1|TRBJ1-5|many|NA
TGTGCCAGCAATACAGGAGGAAATCAGCCCCAGCATTTT
CASNTGGNQPQHF
>15|TRBV7-9|TRBJ1-4|many|NA
TGTGCCAGCAGCCTCGACGGAGCAACTAATGAAAAACTGTTTTTT
CASSLDGATNEKLFF
>14|TRBV18|TRBJ2-7|many|NA
TGTGCCAGCGCCACAGGCACGAAGACCTCCGAGCAGTACTTC
CASATGTKTSEQYF
>14|TRBV28|TRBJ1-6|NA|NA
TGTGCCAGCAGTTTTAGCGGACGGTTTTCACCCCTCCACTTT
CASSFSGRFSPLHF
>15|TRBV5-1|TRBJ2-3|many|TRBD2
TGCGCCAGCAGCTTGGGGACTAGCAATGTGGATACGCAGTATTTT
CASSLGTSNVDTQYF
>13|TRBV6-2/TRBV6-3|TRBJ2-1|many|NA
TGTGCCAGCAGTTCCCCCCGGAAGGATGAGCAGTTCTTC
CASSSPRKDEQFF
>11|TRBV24-1|TRBJ2-3|many|NA
TGTGCCACCAGCTCGAGAGATACGCAGTATTTT
CATSSRDTQYF
>14|TRBV6-2/TRBV6-3|TRBJ2-7|many|TRBD1
TGTGCCAGCAGCGTACCGGGACAGGACTACGAGCAGTACTTC
CASSVPGQDYEQYF
>14|TRBV29-1|TRBJ1-1|many|NA
TGCAGCGTATCCGAGGGGGGGCGGATCACTGAAGCTTTCTTT
CSVSEGGRITEAFF
>12|TRBV2|TRBJ2-5|many|NA
TGTGCCAGCAATGGGTTTCGGGAGACCCAGTACTTC
CASNGFRETQYF
>16|TRBV25-1|TRBJ2-5|many|TRBD2
TGTGCCAGCAGTGAATATATGGCGGGAGGCCGAGAGACCCAGTACTTC
CASSEYMAGGRETQYF
>12|TRBV6-2/TRBV6-3|TRBJ1-1|many|NA
TGTGCCACCACAGCTTTCTTAGGAGAAGCTTTCTTT
CATTAFLGEAFF
>15|TRBV5-1|TRBJ2-1|NA|TRBD1
TGCGCCAGCAGCGGAGACAGGGCAGGGTACAATGAGCAGTTCTTC
CASSGDRAGYNEQFF
>15|TRBV20-1|TRBJ2-5|many|NA
TGCAGTGCCAACCCTGACCGGGGGATCCAAGAGACCCAGTACTTC
CSANPDRGIQETQYF
>15|TRBV6-1|TRBJ1-6|few|TRBD1
TGTGCCAGCAGCCCCGGGACAGGTTTTTCTTCACCCCTCCACTTT
CASSPGTGFSSPLHF
>15|TRBV6-5|TRBJ1-2|NA|TRBD1
TGTGCCAGCAGATTACTCCGGGACAGGGGCGATGGCTACACCTTC
CASRLLRDRGDGYTF
>15|TRBV7-9|TRBJ2-3|many|TRBD2
TGTGCCAGCCGTCTTCGAGGCGGGAGCTCAGATACGCAGTATTTT
CASRLRGGSSDTQYF
>14|TRBV18|TRBJ1-1|many|NA
TGTGCCAGCTCACCACCTTCGGTGGATAGTGAAGCTTTCTTT
CASSPPSVDSEAFF
>15|TRBV6-1|TRBJ1-2|many|NA
TGTGCCAGCATACAAACGTCCCGAGGGCTTCTTGGCTACACCTTC
CASIQTSRGLLGYTF
>13|TRBV30|TRBJ2-3|many|NA
TGTGCCTGGAGGCCAGGGGGGACGGATACGCAGTATTTT
CAWRPGGTDTQYF
>16|TRBV7-9|TRBJ2-7|many|NA
TGTGCCAGCAGCCCATATGGGTCGGAGGCCTCCTACGAGCAGTACTTC
CASSPYGSEASYEQYF
>13|TRBV28|TRBJ1-4|many|NA
TGTGCCAGCAGGGCAGGTCCTAATGAAAAACTGTTTTTT
CASRAGPNEKLFF
>14|TRBV10-3|TRBJ2-1|many|TRBD1
TGTGCCATCAGCCGGACAGGGGGGGGGGCTGAGCAGTTCTTC
CAISRTGGGAEQFF
>14|TRBV9|TRBJ1-6|few|NA
TGTGCCAGCAGCGTAGAACCGACGAATTCACCCCTCCACTTT
CASSVEPTNSPLHF
>16|TRBV28|TRBJ2-3|many|NA
TGTGCCAGCAGTTTATCGCAGGGCTCATCCACAGATACGCAGTATTTT
CASSLSQGSSTDTQYF
>13|TRBV30|TRBJ1-1|once|NA
TGTGCCTGGAGTGTACTGGTGAACACTGAAGCTTTCTTT
CAWSVLVNTEAFF
>12|TRBV12-3/TRBV12-4|TRBJ1-2|NA|NA
TGTGCCAGCAGTACAGGTGCCAGTGGCTACACCTTC
CASSTGASGYTF
>15|TRBV6-1|TRBJ2-1|many|NA
TGTGCCAGCAGTGAGGGGGTTCTTTCCTACAATGAGCAGTTCTTC
CASSEGVLSYNEQFF
>16|TRBV7-6|TRBJ2-2|NA|TRBD2
TGTGCCAGCAGCTCTGGACTAGCGGGAGATCACGGGGAGCTGTTTTTT
CASSSGLAGDHGELFF
>15|TRBV4-1|TRBJ1-2|many|NA
TGCGCCAGCAGCCAAGATTCGTGGACAAACTATGGCTACACCTTC
CASSQDSWTNYGYTF
>13|TRBV30|TRBJ1-4|many|NA
TGTGCTGGAAACAGGAATACTAATGAAAAACTGTTTTTT
CAGNRNTNEKLFF
>15|TRBV27|TRBJ1-5|NA|NA
TGTGCCAGCAGTTTAGAAGGAGGAAGCAATCAGCCCCAGCATTTT
CASSLEGGSNQPQHF
>13|TRBV5-1|TRBJ2-7|many|NA
TGCGCCAGCAGCTTTGGCTACCTCTACGAGCAGTACTTC
CASSFGYLYEQYF
>15|TRBV4-2|TRBJ2-3|NA|TRBD2
TGTGCCAGCAGCCAAGATCAGAGGGAGGGTAATACGCAGTATTTT
CASSQDQREGNTQYF
>12|TRBV7-2|TRBJ2-5|many|NA
TGTGCCAGCAGCTTACCGATCGGGCCTCGGGACTTC
CASSLPIGPRDF
>14|TRBV28|TRBJ2-7|many|TRBD1
TGTGCCAGCAGTATGCGGGGACAGGACTACGAGCAGTACTTC
CASSMRGQDYEQYF